This is a list of T cell receptor beta chains from one sample in a study of response to subunit inactivated influenza vaccine. TCRdb reanalysed the RT-PCR reads using MiXCR and keeps one entry per CDR3 protein. This sample has some 500,000 distinct CDR3 sequences; 10% to 15% occur once, and the top ten carry about an eighth. Sequenced material: PBMCs from blood, taken more than 35 days after vaccination. These receptors all stem from a man aged 50-60 years who received an inactivated influenza vaccine. The CDR3 runs from the conserved cysteine through the conserved F or W. Size is omitted from some rows. Given values are once, few, many or a class for expanded clones.

CDR3aa: CASSLALTSGSSETQYF
j_gene: TRBJ2-5
v_gene: TRBV5-1
abundance: few

CDR3aa: CASSLAAPPYEQYF
j_gene: TRBJ2-7
v_gene: TRBV12-3/TRBV12-4
abundance: .

CDR3aa: CSVGTSVSTDTQYF
j_gene: TRBJ2-3
v_gene: TRBV20-1
abundance: few

CDR3aa: CASSMRWGHSNQPQHF
j_gene: TRBJ1-5
v_gene: TRBV19
abundance: .

CDR3aa: CASSYSRQGAQPQHF
j_gene: TRBJ1-5
v_gene: TRBV6-5
abundance: few

CDR3aa: CAWSAEGNEQFF
j_gene: TRBJ2-1
v_gene: TRBV30
abundance: .

CDR3aa: CASSPGDYSYEQYF
j_gene: TRBJ2-7
v_gene: TRBV7-2
abundance: .

CDR3aa: CASILTGVSSYEQYF
j_gene: TRBJ2-7
v_gene: TRBV21-1
abundance: .

CDR3aa: CASSSYGGELFF
j_gene: TRBJ2-2
v_gene: TRBV7-9
abundance: .

CDR3aa: CASSTGVYEQFF
j_gene: TRBJ2-1
v_gene: TRBV5-1
abundance: few

CDR3aa: CASSQDAILAGYTDTQYF
j_gene: TRBJ2-3
v_gene: TRBV4-3
abundance: .

CDR3aa: CATSDYSGRGTGELFF
j_gene: TRBJ2-2
v_gene: TRBV24-1
abundance: few

CDR3aa: CSVVAGNTGELFF
j_gene: TRBJ2-2
v_gene: TRBV29-1
abundance: many

CDR3aa: CASIDTRSGANVLTF
j_gene: TRBJ2-6
v_gene: TRBV12-3/TRBV12-4
abundance: many

CDR3aa: CASSFGQGGRNEKLFF
j_gene: TRBJ1-4
v_gene: TRBV5-1
abundance: .

CDR3aa: CASSLRLGGYGEKLFF
j_gene: TRBJ1-4
v_gene: TRBV12-3/TRBV12-4
abundance: few

CDR3aa: CATSRDIVRTTDTQYF
j_gene: TRBJ2-3
v_gene: TRBV15
abundance: few

CDR3aa: CASGPGLVGGNEQFF
j_gene: TRBJ2-1
v_gene: TRBV28
abundance: .

CDR3aa: CASSSTLQGFQETQYF
j_gene: TRBJ2-5
v_gene: TRBV28
abundance: few

CDR3aa: CASSSTGSTNTGELFF
j_gene: TRBJ2-2
v_gene: TRBV7-2
abundance: many

CDR3aa: CASSQGASSEQYF
j_gene: TRBJ2-7
v_gene: TRBV18
abundance: .

CDR3aa: CSVEKLAGADDGTQYF
j_gene: TRBJ2-5
v_gene: TRBV29-1
abundance: few

CDR3aa: CSVEDVRYTEAFF
j_gene: TRBJ1-1
v_gene: TRBV29-1
abundance: many

CDR3aa: CASSLRGTPGEKLFF
j_gene: TRBJ1-4
v_gene: TRBV5-5
abundance: .

CDR3aa: CASSYQGLVQFF
j_gene: TRBJ2-1
v_gene: TRBV6-5
abundance: .

CDR3aa: CASSDSGRTDTQYF
j_gene: TRBJ2-3
v_gene: TRBV9
abundance: many

CDR3aa: CAIRTSGRLGNEQFF
j_gene: TRBJ2-1
v_gene: TRBV10-3
abundance: few

CDR3aa: CASSYSLGSGTGELFF
j_gene: TRBJ2-2
v_gene: TRBV6-5
abundance: few

CDR3aa: CASRSLGNEQFF
j_gene: TRBJ2-1
v_gene: TRBV6-2/TRBV6-3
abundance: .

CDR3aa: CAISESTIPSGYEQYF
j_gene: TRBJ2-7
v_gene: TRBV10-3
abundance: .

CDR3aa: CASSRGGTSGYEQYF
j_gene: TRBJ2-7
v_gene: TRBV7-2
abundance: .

CDR3aa: CASSLGGLAGNEKLFF
j_gene: TRBJ1-4
v_gene: TRBV12-3/TRBV12-4
abundance: few

CDR3aa: CSAPLIRGNTDTQYF
j_gene: TRBJ2-3
v_gene: TRBV20-1
abundance: few

CDR3aa: CASNSRTSGGISYEQYF
j_gene: TRBJ2-7
v_gene: TRBV12-3/TRBV12-4
abundance: few

CDR3aa: CASSQVRDSLTNTGELFF
j_gene: TRBJ2-2
v_gene: TRBV23-1
abundance: few

CDR3aa: CASSFLKGLTGELFF
j_gene: TRBJ2-2
v_gene: TRBV28
abundance: many

CDR3aa: CASSYRGYVGIAETQYF
j_gene: TRBJ2-5
v_gene: TRBV6-5
abundance: .

CDR3aa: CASSLRGEGYNEQFF
j_gene: TRBJ2-1
v_gene: TRBV5-5
abundance: .

CDR3aa: CASSLDGGAATGELFF
j_gene: TRBJ2-2
v_gene: TRBV11-2
abundance: few

CDR3aa: CASSPSPRDSYEQYF
j_gene: TRBJ2-7
v_gene: TRBV4-2
abundance: few

CDR3aa: CASSQVLSTDTQYF
j_gene: TRBJ2-3
v_gene: TRBV4-2
abundance: few

CDR3aa: CASSFSGRVSNEQFF
j_gene: TRBJ2-1
v_gene: TRBV28
abundance: few

CDR3aa: CASSMSDSNQPQHF
j_gene: TRBJ1-5
v_gene: TRBV6-2/TRBV6-3
abundance: few

CDR3aa: CASSKSTQRGSTGELFF
j_gene: TRBJ2-2
v_gene: TRBV4-3
abundance: .

CDR3aa: CSVEDSFRGPDYGYTF
j_gene: TRBJ1-2
v_gene: TRBV29-1
abundance: few

CDR3aa: CASSLASGITHTGELFF
j_gene: TRBJ2-2
v_gene: TRBV5-1
abundance: few

CDR3aa: CSADSGGTGELFF
j_gene: TRBJ2-2
v_gene: TRBV20-1
abundance: .

CDR3aa: CASSDTGLAGADTQYF
j_gene: TRBJ2-3
v_gene: TRBV6-1
abundance: few

CDR3aa: CASSPSGTSGGHTDTQYF
j_gene: TRBJ2-3
v_gene: TRBV5-1
abundance: many

CDR3aa: CASSEAGVMTDTQYF
j_gene: TRBJ2-3
v_gene: TRBV5-1
abundance: .